This TCR beta chain was retrieved from a study of identical twins. One entry per CDR3 protein, called by TCRdb with MiXCR from the 5' RACE reads. The table shows about 450,000 distinct CDR3 sequences, with 15% to 20% occurring only once. V dropped 0 bases and J dropped 6 bases, with 17 bases sitting between them. CDR3 length: 16 residues. In germline, CDR1 is DFQATT, CDR2 SNEGSKA (reference sequence). This clonotype was recorded many times. The antigen is undetermined. Study results and limitations: Weaker excess twin sharing was observed in beta out-of-frame sequences.

The rearrangement links TRBV20-1 to TRBJ2-2; D is perhaps TRBD2 (6 bases). The clonotype comes from a man over 45 in good health. Sequencing used naive T cells sorted from blood. CDR3: CSARDPGGMRSGELFF. The CDR3 DNA sequence: TGCAGTGCTAGAGATCCTGGAGGGATGCGTTCCGGGGAGCTGTTTTTT.